The source of this TCR beta chain is a study of blood T cells in healthy people across ages. Study-level information: Per two T cells, template switching captured roughly one barcoded beta molecule.

The authors ran a second PCR of about 6 to 11 cycles using a sample-barcoded 5' primer and a J-beta primer mix. TCRdb re-derived calls from the 5' RACE reads in MiXCR, one entry per CDR3 protein. The repertoire holds approximately 1,100,000 distinct CDR3 sequences, roughly 45% seen once, with approximately 20% in the top ten. In the case of this clonotype: The antigen remains unidentified.

Healthy individuals of Caucasian origin from Russia, aged about 6 to 100, served as donors. Study-wide points: Strong correlation was found linking TCR beta diversity to naive T cell percentage.

The clonotype comes from a woman aged 60-75 years in good health. Sequenced: blood.

CDR3 sequence: CASSLLRQGLGETQYF. The CDR3, as DNA: TGTGCCAGCAGTTTACTTCGACAGGGTCTAGGGGAGACCCAGTACTTC. The V gene is TRBV28, the J gene TRBJ2-5; TRBD1 matches 7 bases. Per germline, CDR1 MDHEN and CDR2 SYDVKM. V lost 2 bases, J lost 5 bases, and 11 bases stayed unmatched. The CDR3 is 16 residues long.